This entry features one T cell receptor beta chain sequence. The V end was cut by 2 bases, the J end by 1 base, with 8 bases between. The germline V gene has CDR1 ENHRY and CDR2 SYGVKD. The CDR3 has 14 residues. Recruits, aged roughly 18 to 89 years, lived in 25 or so US areas. Resolution of symptoms, clearance, or two negative PCRs was present in recovered Cohort 3 donors. In the authors' workflow: The assay estimated nucleated cells by amplifying reference gene primers. Profiled with immunoSEQ multiplex PCR; TCRdb holds only in-frame clones, not every one. For V, J and clone size, that table is used; D and trimming come from the DNA. Of 400,000 to 450,000 clones detected, around 91% appear once; the ten largest clones hold 0.95% to 1.2%. The sample belongs to a study of blood T cell repertoires in COVID-19. Looking at the study overall: Specimens from acute and convalescent COVID-19 originated in the United States, Italy and Spain.

Input material: PBMCs or T cells enriched from blood (not recorded which). This chain links TRBV10-3 with TRBJ1-1; D is undetermined. This TCR came from a man between 25 and 39 years old who had recovered from COVID-19. This CDR3 reads CAISETRENTEAFF. The CDR3 coding sequence is TGTGCCATCAGTGAGACCCGGGAGAACACTGAAGCTTTCTTT.